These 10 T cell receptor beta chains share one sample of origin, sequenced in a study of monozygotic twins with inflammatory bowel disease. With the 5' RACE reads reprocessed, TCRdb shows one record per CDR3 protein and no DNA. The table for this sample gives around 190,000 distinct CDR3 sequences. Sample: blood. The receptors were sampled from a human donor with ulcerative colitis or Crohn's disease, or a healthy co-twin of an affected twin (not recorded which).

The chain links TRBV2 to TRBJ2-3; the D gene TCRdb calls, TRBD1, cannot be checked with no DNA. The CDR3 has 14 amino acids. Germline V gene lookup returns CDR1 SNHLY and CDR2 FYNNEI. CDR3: CATRQGAGADTQYF.

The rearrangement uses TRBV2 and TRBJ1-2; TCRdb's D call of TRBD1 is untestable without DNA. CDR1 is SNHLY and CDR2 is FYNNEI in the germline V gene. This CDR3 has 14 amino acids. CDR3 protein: CASSPGTVVYGYTF.

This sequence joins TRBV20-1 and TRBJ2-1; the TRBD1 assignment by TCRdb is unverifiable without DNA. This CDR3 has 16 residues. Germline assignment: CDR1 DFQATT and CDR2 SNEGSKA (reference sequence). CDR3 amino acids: CSARSVIGGTYNEQFF.

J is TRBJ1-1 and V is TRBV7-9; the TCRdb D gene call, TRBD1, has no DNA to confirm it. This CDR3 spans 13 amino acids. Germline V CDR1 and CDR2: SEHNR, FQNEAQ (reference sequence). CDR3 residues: CAGRTGGSTEAFF.

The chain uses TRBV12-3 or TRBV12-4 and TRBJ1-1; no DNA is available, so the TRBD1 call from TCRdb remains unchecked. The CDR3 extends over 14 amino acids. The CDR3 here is CASSTGTGGFEAFF.

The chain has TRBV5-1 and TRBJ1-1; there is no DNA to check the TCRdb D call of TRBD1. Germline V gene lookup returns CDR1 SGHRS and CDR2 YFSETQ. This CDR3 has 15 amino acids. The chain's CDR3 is CASSSQGTGAQEAFF. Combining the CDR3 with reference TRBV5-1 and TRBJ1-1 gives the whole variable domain KAGVTQTPRYLIKTRGQQVTLSCSPISGHRSVSWYQQTPGQGLQFLFEYFSETQRNKGNFPGRFSGRQFSNSRSEMNVSTLELGDSALYLCASSSQGTGAQEAFFGQGTRLTVV.

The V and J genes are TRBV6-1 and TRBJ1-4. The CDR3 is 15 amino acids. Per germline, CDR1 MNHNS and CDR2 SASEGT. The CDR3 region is CASSVGRAINEKLFF.

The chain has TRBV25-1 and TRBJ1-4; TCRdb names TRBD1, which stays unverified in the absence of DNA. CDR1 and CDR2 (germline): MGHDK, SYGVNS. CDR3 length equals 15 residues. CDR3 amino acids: CASSEYGGAREKLFF. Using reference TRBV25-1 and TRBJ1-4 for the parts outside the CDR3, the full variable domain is EADIYQTPRYLVIGTGKKITLECSQTMGHDKMYWYQQDPGMELHLIHYSYGVNSTEKGDLSSESTVSRIRTEHFPLTLESARPSHTSQYLCASSEYGGAREKLFFGSGTQLSVL.

CDR3 region: CASRVSGGITDTQYF. The chain employs TRBV3-1 and TRBJ2-3; there is no DNA to check the TCRdb D call of TRBD2. The germline V gene encodes CDR1 LGHDT and CDR2 YNNKEL (reference sequence). This CDR3 has 15 amino acids.

The CDR3 sequence: CASSLEVETYEQYF. The V and J genes are TRBV5-1 and TRBJ2-7. This CDR3 spans 14 amino acids. In germline, CDR1 is SGHRS, CDR2 YFSETQ.